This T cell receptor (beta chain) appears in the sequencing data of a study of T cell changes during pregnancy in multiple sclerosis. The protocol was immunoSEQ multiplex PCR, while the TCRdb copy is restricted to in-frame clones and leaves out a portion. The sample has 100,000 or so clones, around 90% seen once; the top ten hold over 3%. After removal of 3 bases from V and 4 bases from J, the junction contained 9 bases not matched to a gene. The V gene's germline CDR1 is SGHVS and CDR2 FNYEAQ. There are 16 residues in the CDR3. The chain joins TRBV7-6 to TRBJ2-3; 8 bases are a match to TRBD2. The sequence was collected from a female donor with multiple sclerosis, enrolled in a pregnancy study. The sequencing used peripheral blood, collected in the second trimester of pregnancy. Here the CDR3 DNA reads TGTGCCAGCAGCTTTTTTGTCGCGGGAGGCCCAGATACGCAGTATTTT. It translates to CASSFFVAGGPDTQYF.